This T cell receptor (beta chain) was identified in a study of blood T cell repertoires in COVID-19. Study-level background: Whether acute or convalescent, the COVID-19 samples came from the United States, Italy and Spain. PBMCs, B-cell-depleted T cells, or T cells provided the cDNA or gDNA that made up the material.

Original data processing: Amplification of reference gene primers provided the estimated nucleated cell counts. Sequencing was performed with immunoSEQ multiplex PCR; in TCRdb, only in-frame clones are kept and a portion is missing. That table supplies the V and J calls and clone size; D and trimming were determined from the DNA. In the table there are about 160,000 clones, roughly 90% of which are singletons. The CDR3 extends over 14 amino acids. The V end was cut by 5 bases, the J end by 0 bases, with 9 bases between. Germline-derived CDR1 and CDR2 are SGHRS and YFSETQ. The sequence was collected from a man aged 60 to 75 with active or convalescent COVID-19. The material sequenced was peripheral blood. The chain employs TRBV5-1 and TRBJ2-1, with a possible D match to TRBD2 (5 bases). The CDR3: CASREESSYNEQFF. DNA of the CDR3: TGCGCCAGCAGGGAGGAGAGCTCCTACAATGAGCAGTTCTTC.